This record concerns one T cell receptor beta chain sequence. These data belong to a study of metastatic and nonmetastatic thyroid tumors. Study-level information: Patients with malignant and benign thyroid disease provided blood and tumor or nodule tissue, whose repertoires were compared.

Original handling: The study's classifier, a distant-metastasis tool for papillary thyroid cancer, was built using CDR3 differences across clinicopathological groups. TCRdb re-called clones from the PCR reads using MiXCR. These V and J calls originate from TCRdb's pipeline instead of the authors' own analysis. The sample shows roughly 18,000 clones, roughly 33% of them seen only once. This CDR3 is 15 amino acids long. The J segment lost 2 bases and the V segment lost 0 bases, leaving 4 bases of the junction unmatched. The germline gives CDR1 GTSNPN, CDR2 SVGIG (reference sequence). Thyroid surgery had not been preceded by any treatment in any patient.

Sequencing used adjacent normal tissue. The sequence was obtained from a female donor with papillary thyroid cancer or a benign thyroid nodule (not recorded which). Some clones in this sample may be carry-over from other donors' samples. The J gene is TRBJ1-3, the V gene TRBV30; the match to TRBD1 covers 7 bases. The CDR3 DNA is TGTGCCTGGAGTGTAAGAACAGGGGCTGGAAACACCATATATTTT. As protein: CAWSVRTGAGNTIYF.